Listed below are T cell receptor beta chains from one sample, sequenced in a study of blood T cells in healthy people across ages. Via MiXCR, TCRdb re-called the 5' RACE reads, giving one row per CDR3 protein. The table includes about 730,000 distinct CDR3 sequences, around 46% detected once. Sequenced: blood. These TCRs come from a woman in her sixties or seventies in good health. The CDR3 runs from the conserved cysteine through the conserved F or W. The order of the fields is D gene, clone size, V gene, J gene, CDR3 length, CDR3 DNA, CDR3 protein. The D gene is left open where the match is weak. A clone size is listed for some rows: how often the clone was seen (once, few, many), or a class if it is expanded.

NA,many,TRBV10-3,TRBJ2-1,15,TGTGCCATCAGTGACAGGGAAAGCTCCTACAATGAGCAGTTCTTC,CAISDRESSYNEQFF
NA,NA,TRBV4-3,TRBJ2-1,14,TGCGCCAGCAGCCAAGATTGGGGGGTGGATGAGCAGTTCTTC,CASSQDWGVDEQFF
NA,NA,TRBV27,TRBJ1-2,11,TGTGCCAGCAGTGAGGGGCTGGGCTACACCTTC,CASSEGLGYTF
NA,many,TRBV3-1,TRBJ2-6,19,TGTGCCAGCAGCCAAGAATCAGGGTCCCTTTTCTCTGGGGCCAACGTCCTGACTTTC,CASSQESGSLFSGANVLTF
TRBD2,NA,TRBV4-2,TRBJ2-1,15,TGTGCCAGCACCCGGACTAGCGGGACCTACAAAGGCCCGTTCTTC,CASTRTSGTYKGPFF
NA,NA,TRBV2,TRBJ2-1,16,TGTGCCAGCAGGACAGACAGGACAGTTTCCTACAATGAGCAGTTCTTC,CASRTDRTVSYNEQFF
TRBD2,NA,TRBV7-9,TRBJ2-7,17,TGTGCCAGCAGCCCGCGACTAGCGGGAGGGGTATCTTACGAGCAGTACTTC,CASSPRLAGGVSYEQYF
NA,NA,TRBV6-6,TRBJ2-2,16,TGTGCCAGCAGCTTCACCTACAACATGAACACCGGGGAGCTGTTTTTT,CASSFTYNMNTGELFF
NA,few,TRBV10-3,TRBJ1-2,13,TGTGCCATCAGTGAGGGGGGGCGTAGAGGCTACACCTTC,CAISEGGRRGYTF
TRBD2,few,TRBV12-3/TRBV12-4,TRBJ2-5,13,TGTGCCAGCACCACCGGGGGGGACGAGACCCAGTACTTC,CASTTGGDETQYF
TRBD2,NA,TRBV20-1,TRBJ2-3,17,TGCAGTGCCAAGGGGACTAGCGGGAGCCTCGGCACAGATACGCAGTATTTT,CSAKGTSGSLGTDTQYF
TRBD2,many,TRBV4-3,TRBJ2-7,14,TGCGCCAGCAGCCTTAGCGGGAGTGGGTACGAGCAGTACTTC,CASSLSGSGYEQYF
TRBD2,NA,TRBV9,TRBJ2-5,15,TGTGCCAGCAGCCCCTTAGCGGGAGTGGGGGAGACCCAGTACTTC,CASSPLAGVGETQYF
TRBD2,NA,TRBV6-2/TRBV6-3,TRBJ2-1,15,TGTGCCAGCAGCCCCCAAGCGGGAGAATACAATGAGCAGTTCTTC,CASSPQAGEYNEQFF
NA,NA,TRBV7-9,TRBJ2-1,12,TGTGCCAGCAGCTTAGAGGGGCGGGGGCCGTTCTTC,CASSLEGRGPFF
NA,many,TRBV29-1,TRBJ2-1,13,TGCAGCGTTGAAGAGGGGGCCTACAATGAGCAGTTCTTC,CSVEEGAYNEQFF
TRBD1,NA,TRBV28,TRBJ1-5,18,TGTGCCAGCAGTTATCCGGGACAGGGGGTAAATAGCAATCAGCCCCAGCATTTT,CASSYPGQGVNSNQPQHF
NA,NA,TRBV6-6,TRBJ2-4,11,TGTGCCAGCAGTCCGATGTGGGAGCAGTACTTC,CASSPMWEQYF
TRBD2,NA,TRBV9,TRBJ2-1,15,TGTGCCAGCAGCGTAGTAGCGGGGGGGCACAATGAGCAGTTCTTC,CASSVVAGGHNEQFF
NA,NA,TRBV14,TRBJ1-2,13,TGTGCCAGCAGCCAAGACAGGCCGGGGGGCTACACCTTC,CASSQDRPGGYTF
TRBD2,many,TRBV9,TRBJ2-3,15,TGTGCCAGCAGCTGGACTAGCGGGCCTACAGATACGCAGTATTTT,CASSWTSGPTDTQYF
TRBD2,NA,TRBV7-2,TRBJ2-3,15,TGTGCCAGCAGCTTAGCGGGGGGGTTTCTAGATACGCAGTATTTT,CASSLAGGFLDTQYF
NA,once,TRBV20-1,TRBJ2-7,13,TGCAGTGCTAGAGTTCCGGGAATCTACGAGCAGTACTTC,CSARVPGIYEQYF
TRBD1,NA,TRBV13,TRBJ1-3,18,TGTGCCAGCAGCTTACCCCGGACAGGGGGGCTCTCTGGAAACACCATATATTTT,CASSLPRTGGLSGNTIYF
TRBD2,few,TRBV9,TRBJ2-1,16,TGTGCCAGCAGCGTAGCTACGAGCGGGGCAAGGGATGAGCAGTTCTTC,CASSVATSGARDEQFF
TRBD2,NA,TRBV2,TRBJ2-5,16,TGTGCCAGCAGTGATGGGACTAGCGGGGCCCAAGAGACCCAGTACTTC,CASSDGTSGAQETQYF
TRBD1,NA,TRBV7-2,TRBJ1-6,16,TGTGCCAGCAGCCCCGACAGGGCATTCGATAATTCACCCCTCCACTTT,CASSPDRAFDNSPLHF
NA,NA,TRBV18,TRBJ2-4,15,TGTGCCAGCTCACCACGGGAGTTCGACAAAAACATTCAGTACTTC,CASSPREFDKNIQYF
TRBD1,few,TRBV27,TRBJ2-7,15,TGTGCCAGCAGTTTCAAACAGGGGTTCTCCTACGAGCAGTACTTC,CASSFKQGFSYEQYF
NA,NA,TRBV20-1,TRBJ2-1,13,TGCAGTGCTAGAGATCGGTCTATCAATGAGCAGTTCTTC,CSARDRSINEQFF
NA,few,TRBV29-1,TRBJ1-5,13,TGCAGCGTCGGTGAAGGGGCTGAACAGCCCCAGCATTTT,CSVGEGAEQPQHF
NA,once,TRBV7-3,TRBJ1-2,14,TGTGCCAGCAGCTTATGGGCGGGGCCCTATGGCTACACCTTC,CASSLWAGPYGYTF
TRBD1,NA,TRBV10-3,TRBJ1-2,16,TGTGCCATCAGTGATAATCCCGGGACAGGGAAGCGAGGCTACACCTTC,CAISDNPGTGKRGYTF
NA,many,TRBV20-1,TRBJ2-3,13,TGCAGTGCTAGCCGAACTAGCACAGATACGCAGTATTTT,CSASRTSTDTQYF
NA,NA,TRBV20-1,TRBJ2-1,16,TGCAGTGCTAGAGTACAAGGGGACCGCTCCTACAATAAGCAGTTCTTC,CSARVQGDRSYNKQFF
TRBD1,NA,TRBV20-1,TRBJ1-5,13,TGCAGTGCTCCGGGACAGGGTCTTCAGCCCCAGCATTTT,CSAPGQGLQPQHF
NA,many,TRBV20-1,TRBJ2-5,14,TGCAGTGCTAGAGTTGGGACTGCTAAAGAGACCCAGTACTTC,CSARVGTAKETQYF
NA,NA,TRBV29-1,TRBJ2-5,12,TGCAGCCCAAAGGACTCTCAAGAGACCCAGTACTTC,CSPKDSQETQYF
TRBD1,NA,TRBV6-5,TRBJ2-5,14,TGTGCCAGCAGTAACAGGGGGCTAATCAATGAGCAGTACTTC,CASSNRGLINEQYF
TRBD2,NA,TRBV6-2/TRBV6-3,TRBJ2-7,15,TGTGCCAGCAGGGGAGCGGGGCTGGGGGAGAATGAGCAGTACTTC,CASRGAGLGENEQYF
TRBD1,NA,TRBV6-2/TRBV6-3,TRBJ2-5,12,TGTGCCAGTGCGGACAGGGGACAGACCCAGTACTTC,CASADRGQTQYF
NA,NA,TRBV5-1,TRBJ1-2,13,TGCGCCAGCAGCTTGGGAGGTGGGAAGCGCTACACCTTC,CASSLGGGKRYTF
TRBD1,NA,TRBV20-1,TRBJ2-3,14,TGCAGTGCCCCCACCGCGACAGGGAAGGATACGCAGTATTTT,CSAPTATGKDTQYF
TRBD1,few,TRBV7-2,TRBJ1-2,14,TGTGCCAGCAGCTTAGCGCGGACAGGGGATGGCTACACCTTC,CASSLARTGDGYTF
NA,NA,TRBV5-1,TRBJ2-7,14,TGCGCCAGCAGCCCCGGACAGTACATTTACGAGCAGTACTTC,CASSPGQYIYEQYF
TRBD1,few,TRBV7-2,TRBJ2-5,13,TGTGCCAGCAGCCTCGGACAGGAAGAGGCCCAGTACTTC,CASSLGQEEAQYF
NA,few,TRBV9,TRBJ2-1,12,TGTGCCAGCAGCGGATCTGGGGTCGAGCAGTTCTTC,CASSGSGVEQFF
TRBD2,few,TRBV9,TRBJ2-1,15,TGTGCCAGCAGCGTAGGGGAGGGCGCCTACAATGAGCAGTTCTTC,CASSVGEGAYNEQFF
TRBD2,NA,TRBV6-1,TRBJ2-6,19,TGTGCCAGCAGTGAACTAGCGGGAGGCGCTAGGGTGGGGGCCAACGTCCTGACTTTC,CASSELAGGARVGANVLTF
NA,NA,TRBV20-1,TRBJ1-5,13,TGCAGTGCTAAGTCAGTGGGCAATCAGCCCCAGCATTTT,CSAKSVGNQPQHF
NA,NA,TRBV7-8,TRBJ2-7,14,TGTGCCAGTAGCTCGGACCATTCCCCCTGCGAGCAGTACTTC,CASSSDHSPCEQYF
TRBD1,NA,TRBV7-9,TRBJ2-7,15,TGTGCCAGCAGCTCATCCGGGACAGGGGGGAACGAGCAGTACTTC,CASSSSGTGGNEQYF
TRBD2,NA,TRBV18,TRBJ2-7,17,TGTGCCAGCTCAGAAACGGGGACTAGCGGGAGCCCCTACGAGCAGTACTTC,CASSETGTSGSPYEQYF
NA,few,TRBV3-1,TRBJ1-2,12,TGTGCCAGCGAAGGACCCAACTATGGCTACACCTTC,CASEGPNYGYTF
NA,many,TRBV20-1,TRBJ2-1,11,TGCAGTGCTTACGTGAACAATGAGCAGTTCTTC,CSAYVNNEQFF
NA,few,TRBV20-1,TRBJ2-7,14,TGCAGTGCCACAATAGGGGTGAGCTCCTACGAGCAGTACTTC,CSATIGVSSYEQYF